Below are 12 T cell receptor beta chains sequenced from a single sample in a study of T cells after posttransplantation cyclophosphamide. TCRdb's copy holds only in-frame clones and misses some; the assay was immunoSEQ multiplex PCR. The sample gives under 50,000 clones, none seen only once, and the top ten clones hold 2.2%. Sequencing was performed on PBMCs. The origin of the receptors is a man aged 35 to 55 in good health, CMV-negative, and a related stem cell transplant donor.

Ten or more counts support this clone. One junction end does not reproduce the germline sequence, and a read error may be involved. This chain connects TRBV20-1 to TRBJ2-1; D is uncertain. This CDR3 region has 11 residues. Looked up from germline, CDR1 is DFQATT and CDR2 is SNEGSKA (reference sequence). CDR3 bases: TGCAGTGCTAGATACTACGATGAGCAGTTCTTC. Its translation: CSARYYDEQFF.

This clone appeared many times. The chain uses TRBV7-9 and TRBJ2-1; 9 bases line up with TRBD1. Germline V gives CDR1 SEHNR, CDR2 FQNEAQ (reference sequence). With 8 bases clipped from V and 8 bases from J, the junction kept 7 bases outside the gene matches. This CDR3 has 13 amino acids. For the CDR3, the DNA is TGTGCCAGCCTCCGGGACAGGGAGGATGAGCAGTTCTTC. Encoded protein: CASLRDREDEQFF.

This clone was seen many times. The chain carries TRBV15 and TRBJ2-2; no definite D call. CDR1 is LNHNV and CDR2 is YYDKDF in the germline V gene (reference sequence). Trimming took 0 bases from V and 0 from J, leaving 8 bases between them. The CDR3 contains 16 residues. CDR3 nucleotides: TGTGCCACCAGCAGAGACAGGTTCGCGAACACCGGGGAGCTGTTTTTT. Its protein is CATSRDRFANTGELFF.

There are many counts of this clone. V is TRBV2 and J is TRBJ2-1, with TRBD2 matching over 12 bases. The germline V gene encodes CDR1 SNHLY and CDR2 FYNNEI. The J segment lost 7 bases and the V segment lost 6 bases, leaving 1 base of the junction unmatched. This CDR3 contains 13 residues. CDR3 protein: CASRGTSGNEQFF. In DNA form, the CDR3 reads TGTGCCAGCAGGGGGACTAGCGGGAATGAGCAGTTCTTC.

This clone appeared many times. The chain couples TRBV25-1 to TRBJ2-7; 7 nucleotides match TRBD1. CDR3 size: 11 residues. The germline V gene encodes CDR1 MGHDK and CDR2 SYGVNS. Trimming removed 5 bases from V and 13 bases from J; junction bases left unmatched: 8. CDR3 DNA sequence: TGTGCCAGCAGTATAAGACAGGGTTTATACTTC. Its protein is CASSIRQGLYF.

This clone was observed many times. This chain links TRBV5-5 with TRBJ2-3; 8 bases fit TRBD2. From germline, CDR1 is SGHKS and CDR2 YYEKEE (reference sequence). CDR3 length: 14 amino acids. Trimming cost V 8 bases and J 4 bases; bases outside gene matches: 9. The CDR3 bases are TGTGCCAGTTCCAGCGGGAGTAATGCAGATACGCAGTATTTT. Translated: CASSSGSNADTQYF.

There are many counts of this clone. This rearrangement joins TRBV9 to TRBJ2-7; 7 bases are a match to TRBD2. The germline gives CDR1 SGDLS, CDR2 YYNGEE. Trimming at V came to 2 bases and at J to 3 bases, leaving 8 bases not matched to a gene. CDR3 length equals 15 residues. The CDR3 DNA sequence: TGTGCCAGCAGCGTCGGCGGGAGAGGTCTCTACGAGCAGTACTTC. Its protein product is CASSVGGRGLYEQYF.

The sample holds a few counts of this clone. The V gene is TRBV14, the J gene TRBJ1-2; D might be TRBD1 (5 bases). The germline CDR1 and CDR2 sequences are SGHDN and FVKESK. The V end lost 2 bases, the J end lost 6 bases, and 16 bases lay between the germline ends. CDR3 length: 15 residues. The CDR3 nucleotides are TGTGCCAGCAGCCAAATGATAAGGGGATCAGATGGCTACACCTTC. Amino acids: CASSQMIRGSDGYTF.

Ten or more counts support this clone. This chain links TRBV9 with TRBJ2-5; D remains ambiguous. This CDR3 is built from 15 residues. Germline lookup yields CDR1 SGDLS and CDR2 YYNGEE. V gave up 4 bases and J gave up 1 base, with 14 bases separating them. For the CDR3, the DNA is TGTGCCAGCAGCCCTGCGTTGAAGCCCCAAGAGACCCAGTACTTC. Residues: CASSPALKPQETQYF.

This clone was observed a handful of times. This chain connects TRBV23-1 to TRBJ2-7; TRBD1 is a possible D gene (5 bases). TRBV23-1 is filed as an ORF, its function uncertain. The CDR3 is 12 amino acids. The V end was cut by 8 bases, the J end by 5 bases, with 13 bases between. CDR3 protein: CASGQGSDEQYF. The DNA of the CDR3 is TGCGCCAGCGGCCAGGGATCCGACGAGCAGTACTTC.

This clone has a count of ten or more. The V call is TRBV5-4, the J call TRBJ2-2; D remains unclear. V lost 2 bases to trimming and J lost 1 base, with 12 bases between them. Germline CDR1 reads SGHNT; CDR2 reads YYREEE (reference sequence). The CDR3 sequence is 16 residues long. CDR3 sequence reads: CASSFGLAVNTGELFF. The CDR3 DNA reads TGTGCCAGCAGCTTCGGGTTGGCGGTGAACACCGGGGAGCTGTTTTTT.

This clone was recorded many times. The rearrangement uses TRBV15 and TRBJ2-2; 7 nucleotides agree with TRBD2. Germline CDR1 reads LNHNV; CDR2 reads YYDKDF (reference sequence). This CDR3 comprises 16 residues. Trimming at V came to 0 bases and at J to 3 bases, leaving 4 bases not matched to a gene. The CDR3 nucleotides are TGTGCCACCAGCAGAGATCGCGGGAGATACACCGGGGAGCTGTTTTTT. Residues: CATSRDRGRYTGELFF.